This T cell receptor beta chain was documented in a study of blood T cell repertoires in COVID-19. On the study more broadly: Samples came from the United States, Italy and Spain, spanning acute and convalescent COVID-19. The analysed material was cDNA or gDNA that came from T cells, B-cell-depleted T cells, or PBMCs.

Authors' methods: Researchers report that nucleated cell counts were estimated from reference gene primer amplification. Data came from immunoSEQ multiplex PCR; TCRdb stores just in-frame clones and leaves some out. V and J calls plus clone size are reproduced from that table; the DNA served to infer D and trimming. The top ten hold about 25% of the sample, which has 70,000 or so clones, about 74% seen once. This CDR3 spans 15 amino acids. The germline V gene encodes CDR1 SGHRS and CDR2 YFSETQ. The V and J ends lost 3 bases and 7 bases, in that order; junction bases with no gene match: 6. The source material was peripheral blood. The clonotype was recovered from a human donor in a cohort sampled during active COVID-19. V usage is TRBV5-1 and J usage is TRBJ2-2, with 10 bases identical to TRBD1. This CDR3 reads CASSSGTGVVGELFF. In DNA form, the CDR3 reads TGCGCCAGCAGCTCCGGGACAGGGGTGGTCGGGGAGCTGTTTTTT. The full variable domain, in which reference TRBV5-1 and TRBJ2-2 provide the parts outside the CDR3, is KAGVTQTPRYLIKTRGQQVTLSCSPISGHRSVSWYQQTPGQGLQFLFEYFSETQRNKGNFPGRFSGRQFSNSRSEMNVSTLELGDSALYLCASSSGTGVVGELFFGEGSRLTVL.